These T cell receptor beta chains were read from a single sample in a study of T cells after yellow fever vaccination. TCRdb reprocessed the 5' RACE reads via MiXCR and lists one record per CDR3 protein. This sample carries 350,000 or so distinct CDR3 sequences, 7% to 10% of them seen once, and the ten largest clones take around 17%. This specimen consisted of PBMCs, obtained more than 35 days after the first yellow fever vaccination. These receptor sequences come from a man between 18 and 29 years old who received the YFV17D yellow fever vaccine. Each CDR3 is given with its conserved first and last residue. Each record gives: D gene, J gene, clone size, V gene, CDR3 DNA, CDR3 protein. The D gene is left open where the match is weak. Size tells how often a clone was seen (once, few, many) or the class of an expanded clone, and some rows leave it out.

D: TRBD2
J: TRBJ2-3
size: many
V: TRBV9
DNA: TGTGCCAGCAGCGTAGAGGCGGGGGACGGTAAAGCGCAGTATTTT
CDR3: CASSVEAGDGKAQYF

D: TRBD1
J: TRBJ2-6
size: few
V: TRBV5-1
DNA: TGCGCCAGCAGCATACCGGGACAGGAGAGCTCTGGGGCCAACGTCCTGACTTTC
CDR3: CASSIPGQESSGANVLTF

D: .
J: TRBJ1-3
size: few
V: TRBV5-1
DNA: TGCGCCAGCAGCGTCCGACAGATCAGCTCTGGAAACACCATATATTTT
CDR3: CASSVRQISSGNTIYF

D: TRBD1
J: TRBJ2-7
size: many
V: TRBV12-3/TRBV12-4
DNA: TGTGCCAGCAGCCGACTCCCGGACAGGGAAGAGCAGTACTTC
CDR3: CASSRLPDREEQYF

D: .
J: TRBJ2-3
size: .
V: TRBV3-1
DNA: TGTGCCAGCAGCCAAGATCAAGGGGAGGCCACAGATACGCAGTATTTT
CDR3: CASSQDQGEATDTQYF

D: .
J: TRBJ1-1
size: .
V: TRBV6-5
DNA: TGTGCCAGCAGAGGCAGTAACACTGAAGCTTTCTTT
CDR3: CASRGSNTEAFF

D: TRBD1
J: TRBJ2-1
size: .
V: TRBV12-3/TRBV12-4
DNA: TGTGCCAGCAGTCCCTGGACAGGGCACATGGCCTACAATGAGCAGTTCTTC
CDR3: CASSPWTGHMAYNEQFF

D: .
J: TRBJ2-5
size: few
V: TRBV7-2
DNA: TGTGCCAGCAGCTTAGCTACGGAGACCCAGTACTTC
CDR3: CASSLATETQYF

D: .
J: TRBJ1-5
size: few
V: TRBV4-1
DNA: TGCGCCAGCAGCCAAGCAGATAGCAATCAGCCCCAGCATTTT
CDR3: CASSQADSNQPQHF

D: TRBD2
J: TRBJ2-5
size: few
V: TRBV7-6
DNA: TGTGCCAGCAGCTGGGACGGGGGGGAAGAGACCCAGTACTTC
CDR3: CASSWDGGEETQYF

D: TRBD1
J: TRBJ2-3
size: many
V: TRBV9
DNA: TGTGCCAGCAGCGCGATGACAGGGGGGTTCGGAACAGATACGCAGTATTTT
CDR3: CASSAMTGGFGTDTQYF

D: .
J: TRBJ2-5
size: many
V: TRBV6-5
DNA: TGTGCCAGCAGTTACTGGGGGCTCCGGGGAGAGACCCAGTACTTC
CDR3: CASSYWGLRGETQYF

D: TRBD1
J: TRBJ2-3
size: few
V: TRBV7-2
DNA: TGTGCCAGCAGCTCAAACAGGGGGCACACAGATACGCAGTATTTT
CDR3: CASSSNRGHTDTQYF

D: .
J: TRBJ1-2
size: few
V: TRBV27
DNA: TGTGCCAGCAGCAGATTCGGGGGGCTTTCATCCGGTAACTATGGCTACACCTTC
CDR3: CASSRFGGLSSGNYGYTF

D: TRBD1
J: TRBJ2-5
size: .
V: TRBV6-5
DNA: TGTGCCAGCAGTAACAGGGGCTGGGAGACCCAGTACTTC
CDR3: CASSNRGWETQYF

D: .
J: TRBJ2-7
size: .
V: TRBV20-1
DNA: TGCTGTGCTAGAGACCCGGGCCCCCTTTGGCAAGGCGAGCAGTACTTC
CDR3: CCARDPGPLWQGEQYF